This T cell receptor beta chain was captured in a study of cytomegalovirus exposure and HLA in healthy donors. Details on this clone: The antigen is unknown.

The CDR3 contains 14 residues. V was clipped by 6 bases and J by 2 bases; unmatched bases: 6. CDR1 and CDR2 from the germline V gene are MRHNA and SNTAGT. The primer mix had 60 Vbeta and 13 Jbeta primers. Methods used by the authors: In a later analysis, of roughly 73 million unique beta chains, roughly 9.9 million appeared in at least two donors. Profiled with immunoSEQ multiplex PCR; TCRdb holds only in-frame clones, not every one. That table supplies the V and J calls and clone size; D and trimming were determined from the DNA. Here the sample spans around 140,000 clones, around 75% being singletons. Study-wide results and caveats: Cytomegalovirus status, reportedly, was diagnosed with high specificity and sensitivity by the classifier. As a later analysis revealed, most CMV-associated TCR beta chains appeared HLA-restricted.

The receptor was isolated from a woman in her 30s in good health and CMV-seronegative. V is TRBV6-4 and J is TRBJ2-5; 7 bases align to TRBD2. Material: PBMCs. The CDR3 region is CASRGGGVQETQYF. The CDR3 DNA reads TGTGCCAGCAGGGGGGGAGGGGTTCAAGAGACCCAGTACTTC.